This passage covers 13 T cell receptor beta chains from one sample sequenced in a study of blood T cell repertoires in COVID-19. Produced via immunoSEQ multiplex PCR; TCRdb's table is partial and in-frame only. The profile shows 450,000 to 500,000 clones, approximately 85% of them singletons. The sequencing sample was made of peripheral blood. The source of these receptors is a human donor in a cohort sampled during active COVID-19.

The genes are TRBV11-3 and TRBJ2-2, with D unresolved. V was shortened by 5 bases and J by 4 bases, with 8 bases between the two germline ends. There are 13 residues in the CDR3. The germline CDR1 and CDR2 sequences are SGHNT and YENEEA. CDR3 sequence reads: CASSVLATGELFF. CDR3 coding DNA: TGTGCCAGCAGCGTCTTAGCCACCGGGGAGCTGTTTTTT.

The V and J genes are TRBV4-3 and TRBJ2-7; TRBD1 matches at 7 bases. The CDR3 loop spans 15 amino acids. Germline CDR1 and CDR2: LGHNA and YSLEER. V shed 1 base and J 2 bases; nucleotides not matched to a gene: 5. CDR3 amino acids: CASSQAQGPTYEQYF. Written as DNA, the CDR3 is TGCGCCAGCAGCCAAGCACAGGGGCCCACCTACGAGCAGTACTTC.

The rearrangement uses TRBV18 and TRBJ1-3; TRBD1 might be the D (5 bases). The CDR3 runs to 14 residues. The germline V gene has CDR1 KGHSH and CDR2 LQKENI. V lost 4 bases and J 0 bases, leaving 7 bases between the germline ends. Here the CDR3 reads CASSLDSSGNTIYF. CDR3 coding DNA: TGTGCCAGCTCACTCGACAGCTCTGGAAACACCATATATTTT.

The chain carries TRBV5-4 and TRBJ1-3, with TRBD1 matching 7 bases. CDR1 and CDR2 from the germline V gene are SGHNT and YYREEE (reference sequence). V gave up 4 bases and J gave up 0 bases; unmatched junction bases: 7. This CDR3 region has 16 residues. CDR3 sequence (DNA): TGTGCCAGCAGCGGACCGGGACAGCTCTCTGGAAACACCATATATTTT. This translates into CASSGPGQLSGNTIYF.

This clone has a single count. The CDR3 protein is CATHVIPGQGSTEAFF. CDR3 DNA: TGTGCCACCCACGTTATACCGGGACAGGGGAGCACTGAAGCTTTCTTT. The chain is built from TRBV28 and TRBJ1-1; 10 bases fit TRBD1. The CDR3 sequence is 16 residues long. The V segment lost 10 bases and the J segment 4 bases; nucleotides outside the gene matches: 15. From germline, CDR1 is MDHEN and CDR2 SYDVKM.

CDR3 nucleotides: TGTGCCAGCAGCCGGTTCGGAGAGACCCAGTACTTC. Its translation: CASSRFGETQYF. The chain carries TRBV12-3 or TRBV12-4 and TRBJ2-5; D call uncertain. The germline V and J ends were trimmed by 6 bases and 4 bases, with 9 bases remaining between them. This CDR3 has 12 residues.

CDR3 amino acids: CASSPSGTSYEQYF. DNA for the CDR3: TGTGCCAGCAGCCCTAGCGGGACCTCCTACGAGCAGTACTTC. V and J are TRBV6-6 and TRBJ2-7; 9 nucleotides line up with TRBD2. The CDR3 totals 14 residues. The V and J ends lost 6 bases and 0 bases, in that order; junction bases with no gene match: 3. The germline CDR1 and CDR2 sequences are MNHNY and SVGAGI (reference sequence).

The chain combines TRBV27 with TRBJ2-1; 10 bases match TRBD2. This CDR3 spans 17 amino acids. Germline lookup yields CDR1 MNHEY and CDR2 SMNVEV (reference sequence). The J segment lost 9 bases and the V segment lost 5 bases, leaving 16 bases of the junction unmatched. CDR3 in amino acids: CASSAQEGLAGAVEQFF. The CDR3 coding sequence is TGTGCCAGCAGTGCTCAAGAGGGGCTAGCGGGAGCGGTTGAGCAGTTCTTC.

Here the CDR3 DNA reads TGCGCCAGCAGCCAAGATACCGGGACAGAGCAGTACTTC. It yields the protein CASSQDTGTEQYF. The V gene is TRBV4-3, the J gene TRBJ2-7, with a possible D match to TRBD1 (6 bases). Germline values: CDR1 LGHNA, CDR2 YSLEER. The CDR3 runs 13 residues. Between the trimmed V and J ends, which lost 0 bases and 7 bases, there was a span of 10 bases.

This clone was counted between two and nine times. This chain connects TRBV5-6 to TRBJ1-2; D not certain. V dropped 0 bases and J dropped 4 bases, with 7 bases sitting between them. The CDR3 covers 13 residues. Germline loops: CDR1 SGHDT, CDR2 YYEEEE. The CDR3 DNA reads TGTGCCAGCAGCTTGGCTTCCAGCTATGGCTACACCTTC. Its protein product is CASSLASSYGYTF.

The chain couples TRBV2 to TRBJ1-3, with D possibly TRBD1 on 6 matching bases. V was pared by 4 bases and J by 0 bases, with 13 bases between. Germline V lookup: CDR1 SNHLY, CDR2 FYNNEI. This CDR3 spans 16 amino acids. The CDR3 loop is CASSVRQVPSGNTIYF. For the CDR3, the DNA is TGTGCCAGCAGTGTAAGACAGGTGCCCTCTGGAAACACCATATATTTT.

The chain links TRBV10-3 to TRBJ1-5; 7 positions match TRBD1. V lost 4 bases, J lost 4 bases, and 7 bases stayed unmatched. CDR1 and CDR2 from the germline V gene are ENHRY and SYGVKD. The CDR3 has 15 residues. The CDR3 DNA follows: TGTGCCATCAGTGGCCGGGACAGCCAAAATCAGCCCCAGCATTTT. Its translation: CAISGRDSQNQPQHF.

CDR3 sequence (DNA): TGCGCCAGCAGCTATCAGGGATCCACTGAAGCTTTCTTT. It translates to CASSYQGSTEAFF. The chain joins TRBV5-1 to TRBJ1-1, with D perhaps TRBD1 (5 bases). The CDR3 totals 13 residues. Germline lookup yields CDR1 SGHRS and CDR2 YFSETQ. V was shortened by 3 bases and J by 4 bases, with 10 bases between the two germline ends.